Below are 31 T cell receptor beta chains sequenced from a single sample in a study of graft-versus-host responses after intestinal transplantation. No antigen has been identified for these receptors. The protocol was immunoSEQ multiplex PCR, while the TCRdb copy is restricted to in-frame clones and leaves out a portion. Seen here are about 50,000 clones, nearly 95% observed once, and the top ten hold about 2.5%. Source: unstimulated CD4+ T cells sorted from spleen or lymph node cells, taken before transplant. The receptors shown here come from a human donor who was the organ donor for an intestinal transplant.

This sequence joins TRBV19 and TRBJ1-1; D is unclear. Trimming took off 7 bases at V and 5 bases at J, with 11 bases between the two ends. The CDR3 runs 12 residues. Per germline, CDR1 LNHDA and CDR2 SQIVND (reference sequence). The CDR3 sequence is CASTSVWTEAFF. The CDR3 DNA sequence: TGTGCCAGTACAAGTGTCTGGACTGAAGCTTTCTTT.

This clone was seen just once. The chain combines TRBV19 with TRBJ2-7, with D uncertain. Between the trimmed V and J ends, which lost 6 bases and 0 bases, there was a span of 9 bases. This CDR3 is built from 13 residues. The germline V gene has CDR1 LNHDA and CDR2 SQIVND (reference sequence). The CDR3 sequence: CASRSTSSYEQYF. CDR3 nucleotides: TGTGCCAGTAGGAGCACGAGCTCCTACGAGCAGTACTTC.

This chain uses TRBV15 with TRBJ2-3, with 11 bases identical to TRBD2. The length of the CDR3 is 14 residues. V shed 4 bases, J shed 5 bases, and the junction held 2 bases outside the gene matches. Germline V gene sequence: CDR1 LNHNV, CDR2 YYDKDF (reference sequence). CDR3 protein: CATSNSGRGDTQYF. The CDR3 DNA follows: TGTGCCACCAGCAATAGCGGGAGGGGAGATACGCAGTATTTT.

The V and J genes are TRBV6-1 and TRBJ2-2, with 8 bases lining up with TRBD2. There are 15 residues in the CDR3. Germline loops: CDR1 MNHNS, CDR2 SASEGT. Trimming at V came to 4 bases and at J to 5 bases, leaving 6 bases not matched to a gene. DNA of the CDR3: TGTGCCAGCAGTGGGGCGGTAGCGGGAACCGGGGAGCTGTTTTTT. Protein: CASSGAVAGTGELFF.

The chain links TRBV28 to TRBJ1-5, with a possible D match to TRBD1 (6 bases). The CDR3 is made up of 17 amino acids. Germline CDR1 reads MDHEN; CDR2 reads SYDVKM. V lost 4 bases to trimming and J lost 2 bases, with 18 bases between them. The CDR3 protein is CASSSGRAGAGNQPQHF. The CDR3 DNA reads as TGTGCCAGCAGTTCGGGACGGGCGGGGGCGGGCAATCAGCCCCAGCATTTT.

V gene TRBV11-1 combines with J gene TRBJ2-1, with D perhaps TRBD2 (6 bases). The CDR3 has 15 amino acids. Trimming took off 5 bases at V and 1 base at J, with 12 bases between the two ends. Germline V lookup: CDR1 SGHAT, CDR2 FQDESV (reference sequence). This CDR3 reads CASSLTSWSYNEQFF. The CDR3 coding sequence is TGTGCCAGCAGCCTCACTAGCTGGTCCTACAATGAGCAGTTCTTC.

V gene TRBV29-1 combines with J gene TRBJ2-7, with TRBD2 identical over 15 bases. The germline CDR1 and CDR2 sequences are SQVTM and ANQGSEA. Trimming at V came to 6 bases and at J to 6 bases, leaving 3 bases not matched to a gene. The CDR3 is 13 residues long. This CDR3 reads CSVGGLAGGEQYF. The CDR3 coding sequence is TGCAGCGTGGGGGGACTAGCGGGAGGCGAGCAGTACTTC.

The J gene is TRBJ1-5, the V gene TRBV6-5; TRBD1 agrees at 10 bases. The germline V gene has CDR1 MNHEY and CDR2 SVGAGI. The CDR3 is made up of 15 amino acids. J gave up 4 bases and V 7 bases, and 7 bases lay outside the gene matches. The CDR3 loop is CASKQDRGGNQPQHF. The CDR3, as DNA: TGTGCCAGCAAACAGGACAGGGGGGGGAATCAGCCCCAGCATTTT.

The chain combines TRBV30 with TRBJ2-7; 10 bases match TRBD1. The CDR3 length is 15 residues. Germline V gene lookup returns CDR1 GTSNPN and CDR2 SVGIG (reference sequence). J gave up 2 bases and V 3 bases, and 7 bases lay outside the gene matches. The CDR3 region is CAWSGDRGLTYEQYF. Written as DNA, the CDR3 is TGTGCCTGGAGCGGTGACAGGGGGCTTACCTACGAGCAGTACTTC.

This chain links TRBV4-1 with TRBJ1-5, with a weak D call TRBD1 (5 bases). V lost 0 bases, J lost 6 bases, and 6 bases lay in between. This CDR3 is built from 13 residues. The V gene's germline CDR1 is MGHRA and CDR2 YSYEKL. CDR3 sequence (DNA): TGCGCCAGCAGCCAAGACAGGGTTCAGCCCCAGCATTTT. Protein sequence: CASSQDRVQPQHF.

The V gene is TRBV2, the J gene TRBJ2-3; D remains ambiguous. Trimming shortened V by 4 bases and J by 0 bases, and 17 bases separated the two germline ends. Germline V gene data show CDR1 as SNHLY and CDR2 as FYNNEI. This CDR3 contains 17 residues. The CDR3 sequence is CASSAGFRKRSTDTQYF. The CDR3 DNA is TGTGCCAGCAGTGCTGGCTTCCGCAAGAGGAGCACAGATACGCAGTATTTT.

The chain joins TRBV4-1 to TRBJ2-1, with D uncertain. The CDR3 runs to 17 residues. CDR1 and CDR2 from the germline V gene are MGHRA and YSYEKL. V shed 1 base and J shed 1 base, with 14 bases lying between them. The CDR3 region is CASSQGPLYISYNEQFF. Written as DNA, the CDR3 is TGCGCCAGCAGCCAAGGGCCCCTTTACATATCCTACAATGAGCAGTTCTTC.

This rearrangement joins TRBV4-3 to TRBJ2-1; 7 nucleotides align to TRBD2. Germline V gives CDR1 LGHNA, CDR2 YSLEER. Unmatched junction bases numbered 9, after V lost 4 bases and J lost 0 bases. This CDR3 spans 17 amino acids. The CDR3 loop reads CASSPRLADSSYNEQFF. CDR3 nucleotide sequence: TGCGCCAGCAGCCCCCGACTAGCCGATAGCTCCTACAATGAGCAGTTCTTC.

The chain joins TRBV23-1 to TRBJ2-4, with D tentatively TRBD1 (6 bases). TRBV23-1 is treated as an ORF (open reading frame) with a function not yet certain. The CDR3 has 13 amino acids. V was pared by 8 bases and J by 2 bases, with 10 bases between. Here the CDR3 reads CASRDISKNIQYF. CDR3 DNA: TGCGCCAGCCGGGACATATCCAAAAACATTCAGTACTTC.

The CDR3 reads CASTSRGIAGGSPGELFF. DNA of the CDR3: TGCGCCAGCACCTCCCGGGGGATAGCGGGAGGTTCCCCCGGGGAGCTGTTTTTT. V and J are TRBV4-1 and TRBJ2-2; 10 bases map to TRBD2. Trimming cost V 7 bases and J 6 bases; bases outside gene matches: 17. CDR3 length equals 18 residues. From germline, CDR1 is MGHRA and CDR2 YSYEKL.

This chain links TRBV15 with TRBJ2-1, with a tentative D call TRBD2 (5 bases). The CDR3 runs to 15 residues. Germline assignment: CDR1 LNHNV and CDR2 YYDKDF (reference sequence). Trimming stripped 2 bases from V and 10 bases from J, with 18 bases between. The CDR3 nucleotides are TGTGCCACCAGCAGAAAACTAGACGGGGTCTACGAGCAGTTCTTC. Its translation is CATSRKLDGVYEQFF.

The chain uses TRBV7-3 and TRBJ1-1; D not resolved. CDR1 is SGHTA and CDR2 is FQGTGA in the germline V gene. This CDR3 is 13 amino acids long. The V and J ends lost 0 bases and 1 base respectively, with 3 bases between them. The CDR3 DNA reads as TGTGCCAGCAGCTTAACAGGGAACACTGAAGCTTTCTTT. As protein: CASSLTGNTEAFF.

V gene TRBV13 combines with J gene TRBJ2-6; no clear D. V lost 4 bases and J lost 6, with 10 bases in between. The CDR3 spans 14 residues. The germline V gene has CDR1 PRHDT and CDR2 FYEKMQ (reference sequence). In nucleotides, the CDR3 is TGTGCCAGCAGCTCCAGCTATGAGGCCAACGTCCTGACTTTC. Its protein product is CASSSSYEANVLTF. Using reference TRBV13 and TRBJ2-6 for the parts outside the CDR3, the full variable domain is AAGVIQSPRHLIKEKRETATLKCYPIPRHDTVYWYQQGPGQDPQFLISFYEKMQSDKGSIPDRFSAQQFSDYHSELNMSSLELGDSALYFCASSSSYEANVLTFGAGSRLTVL.

On this clone: The same CDR3 can be traced to other DNA sequences in this sample. The chain links TRBV28 to TRBJ1-5; no firm D call. The CDR3 extends over 14 amino acids. Germline CDR1 is MDHEN and CDR2 is SYDVKM. V shed 3 bases and J shed 2 bases, with 8 bases lying between them. Here the CDR3 reads CASSLRQGNQPQHF. The CDR3 DNA follows: TGTGCCAGCAGTTTGCGGCAGGGCAATCAGCCCCAGCATTTT.

This clone was detected only once. V usage is TRBV6-1 and J usage is TRBJ2-1; 11 positions agree with TRBD2. Germline V gives CDR1 MNHNS, CDR2 SASEGT. V trimming: 5 bases; J trimming: 5 bases; junction bases outside the gene matches: 5. CDR3 length: 15 residues. The DNA of the CDR3 is TGTGCCAGCAGTCAACTAGCGGGAGTAAACAATGAGCAGTTCTTC. Its translation is CASSQLAGVNNEQFF.

The rearrangement links TRBV29-1 to TRBJ1-4, with unresolved D. The CDR3 is 11 residues long. V was clipped by 0 bases and J by 7 bases, with 3 bases between them. Germline-derived CDR1 and CDR2 are SQVTM and ANQGSEA. The CDR3 sequence: CSVEDLEKLFF. Here the CDR3 DNA reads TGCAGCGTTGAAGATCTTGAAAAACTGTTTTTT.

This chain's CDR3 is CASSGRTVAGANVLTF. The CDR3 nucleotides read TGCGCCAGCAGCGGACGGACGGTGGCTGGGGCCAACGTCCTGACTTTC. This rearrangement joins TRBV4-3 to TRBJ2-6, with D unclear. Germline CDR1 and CDR2: LGHNA and YSLEER. The V gene lost 5 bases and the J gene lost 2 bases, with 13 bases spanning the gap. The CDR3 runs to 16 residues.

V is TRBV5-5 and J is TRBJ1-1, with TRBD1 matching over 10 bases. This CDR3 is 14 amino acids long. The trim removed 3 bases at V and 5 bases at J, leaving 4 bases unmatched. Germline CDR1 SGHKS, CDR2 YYEKEE (reference sequence). The CDR3 spells CASSSRTGGTEAFF. CDR3 sequence (DNA): TGTGCCAGCAGCTCCCGGACAGGGGGAACTGAAGCTTTCTTT. Using reference TRBV5-5 and TRBJ1-1 for the parts outside the CDR3, the full variable domain is DAGVTQSPTHLIKTRGQQVTLRCSPISGHKSVSWYQQVLGQGPQFIFQYYEKEERGRGNFPDRFSARQFPNYSSELNVNALLLGDSALYLCASSSRTGGTEAFFGQGTRLTVV.

The V gene is TRBV9, the J gene TRBJ2-6; D is ambiguous. Trimming shortened V by 1 base and J by 0 bases, and 8 bases separated the two germline ends. The CDR3 is made up of 16 amino acids. Germline CDR1 is SGDLS and CDR2 is YYNGEE. CDR3 nucleotide sequence: TGTGCCAGCAGCGTAAATCCGCTCTCTGGGGCCAACGTCCTGACTTTC. Protein product: CASSVNPLSGANVLTF.

The chain links TRBV25-1 to TRBJ2-7; unclear D gene. The V gene's germline CDR1 is MGHDK and CDR2 SYGVNS. Trimming took off 2 bases at V and 2 bases at J, with 7 bases between the two ends. The CDR3 is made up of 13 amino acids. The CDR3 protein is CASSEPGPYEQYF. The CDR3 nucleotides read TGTGCCAGCAGTGAACCCGGGCCCTACGAGCAGTACTTC.

J is TRBJ1-5 and V is TRBV6-5, with TRBD1 as a possible D gene (6 bases). Germline V gene data show CDR1 as MNHEY and CDR2 as SVGAGI. Trimming cost V 6 bases and J 4 bases, with 13 bases left between them. This CDR3 comprises 14 residues. The CDR3 sequence: CASRLSGQNQPQHF. CDR3 DNA: TGTGCCAGCAGACTTAGCGGACAGAATCAGCCCCAGCATTTT.

The chain couples TRBV5-1 to TRBJ2-2; weak D call: TRBD1 (5 bases). The germline V gene encodes CDR1 SGHRS and CDR2 YFSETQ. Trimming removed 1 base from V and 4 bases from J, with 8 bases in between. The CDR3 runs to 14 residues. This chain's CDR3 is CASSLRQGTGELFF. DNA of the CDR3: TGCGCCAGCAGCTTGAGGCAGGGCACCGGGGAGCTGTTTTTT.

This chain links TRBV2 with TRBJ2-7; 11 bases are a match to TRBD1. The CDR3 spans 13 residues. CDR1 is SNHLY, CDR2 FYNNEI, per germline. V lost 11 bases and J lost 7; bases outside the gene matches: 10. The CDR3 region is CAGTRTGGWEQYF. The CDR3 nucleotides are TGTGCCGGCACTCGGACAGGGGGCTGGGAGCAGTACTTC.

The chain recombines TRBV7-8 with TRBJ2-7, with 11 bases identical to TRBD2. This CDR3 region has 16 residues. Germline V lookup: CDR1 SGHVS, CDR2 FQNEAQ. J lost 3 bases, V lost 0 bases, and 4 bases had no gene match. The CDR3 bases are TGTGCCAGCAGCTTAGCGAGACTAGCGGGATACTACGAGCAGTACTTC. Translating it yields CASSLARLAGYYEQYF.

The rearrangement links TRBV9 to TRBJ2-7; D unresolved. CDR3 length: 15 amino acids. Trimming left V 3 bases short and J 3 bases short, with 16 bases between. The germline gives CDR1 SGDLS, CDR2 YYNGEE. The CDR3 DNA follows: TGTGCCAGCAGCGCCGGGTTCGGACCAATCTACGAGCAGTACTTC. Its protein is CASSAGFGPIYEQYF.

The chain carries TRBV2 and TRBJ2-4; D possibly corresponds to TRBD1 (6 bases). The germline V gene has CDR1 SNHLY and CDR2 FYNNEI. Trimming cost V 5 bases and J 3 bases, with 17 bases left between them. The CDR3 totals 16 residues. The CDR3 region is CASSPRTEGGKNIQYF. The CDR3 region has the DNA TGTGCCAGCAGTCCAAGGACAGAGGGCGGCAAAAACATTCAGTACTTC.